This T cell receptor (beta chain) was recovered during a study of T cell responses to AZD1222 COVID-19 vaccine. Study-wide results and limits: The sample set comprised mostly white British donors with more females, and clonal diversity was possibly underestimated. Repertoire sampling was restricted to post-peak T cell response timepoints.

V was trimmed by 4 bases and J by 6 bases, leaving 10 bases between them. From germline, CDR1 is SGHNT and CDR2 YYREEE (reference sequence). The CDR3 has 12 amino acids. Of note for this clone: Its antigen is not known.

Only in-frame clones appear in the TCRdb table, and some are missing; sequencing was by immunoSEQ multiplex PCR. The sample has under 150,000 clones, 75% to 90% seen once. The sequence came from an adult in good health. The chain is built from TRBV5-4 and TRBJ1-1; possibly TRBD1 for D (5 bases). Sequenced here: peripheral blood, sampled on day 0 of MenACWY control vaccination. In nucleotides, the CDR3 is TGTGCCAGCAGCCCCGACAGTGCTGAAGCTTTCTTT. It translates to CASSPDSAEAFF. Based on the CDR3 plus reference TRBV5-4 and TRBJ1-1, the full variable domain is ETGVTQSPTHLIKTRGQQVTLRCSSQSGHNTVSWYQQALGQGPQFIFQYYREEENGRGNFPPRFSGLQFPNYSSELNVNALELDDSALYLCASSPDSAEAFFGQGTRLTVV.